This T cell receptor beta chain was retrieved from a study of cytomegalovirus exposure and HLA in healthy donors. Study-level results: Researchers left out some V segments, among them TRBV6-2 and TRBV6-3, as indistinguishable. An analysis that came later showed most CMV-associated TCR beta chains appearing HLA-restricted.

With respect to this clone: What it binds is unknown.

PCR amplification relied on 60 Vbeta primers (plus 13 Jbeta primers). In the original analysis: Unique TCR beta chains numbered 60 million to 100 million in a later analysis, with roughly 11 million shared. This table comes from immunoSEQ multiplex PCR, and its TCRdb copy is limited to in-frame clones, with some not included. V and J calls and clone size come straight from that table; D and trimming were deduced from the DNA. The repertoire has about 170,000 clones, roughly four fifths of them found once; the top ten carry around 2%. The CDR3 extends over 14 amino acids. Germline V lookup: CDR1 MDHEN, CDR2 SYDVKM. V lost 3 bases and J lost 5, with 13 bases in between.

The chain joins TRBV28 to TRBJ1-1, with D perhaps matching TRBD1 (6 bases). What was sequenced was PBMCs. The clonotype originates from a woman in her 30s in good health and CMV-seropositive. The CDR3 sequence: CASSLGGRRTEAFF. Here the CDR3 DNA reads TGTGCCAGCAGTTTGGGGGGGCGACGAACTGAAGCTTTCTTT.